This paragraph covers one TCR beta chain sequence. Per the original data handling: For nucleated cells, counts were estimated from reference gene primer amplification. TCRdb's table, derived via immunoSEQ multiplex PCR, lists solely in-frame clones and lacks some. For V, J and clone size, that table is used; D and trimming come from the DNA. The table lists 120,000 or so clones, about 74% of them singletons. The data were obtained in a study of blood T cell repertoires in COVID-19. As for the study in general: The origin of the acute and convalescent COVID-19 samples was the United States, Italy and Spain. Sources were T cells, B-cell-depleted T cells, or PBMCs; the material itself was cDNA or gDNA.

Germline-derived CDR1 and CDR2 are SGHDT and YYEEEE. The J segment lost 10 bases and the V segment lost 0 bases, leaving 7 bases of the junction unmatched. CDR3 size: 15 residues. The sequenced sample consisted of peripheral blood. The clonotype comes from a man aged 70 or older with acute or convalescent COVID-19. The V gene is TRBV5-6, the J gene TRBJ2-1, with 10 bases matching TRBD2. The CDR3 loop reads CASSLGPSGRGEQFF. The CDR3 DNA is TGTGCCAGCAGCTTGGGGCCTAGCGGGAGAGGGGAGCAGTTCTTC.